Listed here is a single T cell receptor (beta chain). The antigen is unknown. These data are taken from a study of shared clonotypes between healthy human individuals. The assay was run at deep level. TCRdb's table, derived via immunoSEQ multiplex PCR, lists solely in-frame clones and lacks some. The sample holds some 2.3 million clones; approximately 93% are singletons and the top ten take about 0.39%. Study-wide findings and caveats: Limited genetic and exposure-history diversity came from having few donors. Against clonotypes common to all four donors, non-shared ones had lower generation probabilities. Rarefaction gave evidence that sorted-subset sequencing remained incomplete despite large depth.

With 5 bases clipped from V and 0 bases from J, the junction kept 11 bases outside the gene matches. Germline CDR1 SEHNR, CDR2 FQNEAQ (reference sequence). CDR3 length equals 17 residues. The sequenced material came from naive CD4+ T cells from PBMCs. As for subset: CD45RA+ positively selected. The chain combines TRBV7-9 with TRBJ2-3, with TRBD1 matching 7 bases. The sequence came from a man aged 18 to 30 in good health. Some clones in this sample may be carry-over from other donors' samples. The CDR3, as DNA: TGTGCCAGCAGCCCCCCCAGGAACAGGGGTAGCACAGATACGCAGTATTTT. Translating it yields CASSPPRNRGSTDTQYF.